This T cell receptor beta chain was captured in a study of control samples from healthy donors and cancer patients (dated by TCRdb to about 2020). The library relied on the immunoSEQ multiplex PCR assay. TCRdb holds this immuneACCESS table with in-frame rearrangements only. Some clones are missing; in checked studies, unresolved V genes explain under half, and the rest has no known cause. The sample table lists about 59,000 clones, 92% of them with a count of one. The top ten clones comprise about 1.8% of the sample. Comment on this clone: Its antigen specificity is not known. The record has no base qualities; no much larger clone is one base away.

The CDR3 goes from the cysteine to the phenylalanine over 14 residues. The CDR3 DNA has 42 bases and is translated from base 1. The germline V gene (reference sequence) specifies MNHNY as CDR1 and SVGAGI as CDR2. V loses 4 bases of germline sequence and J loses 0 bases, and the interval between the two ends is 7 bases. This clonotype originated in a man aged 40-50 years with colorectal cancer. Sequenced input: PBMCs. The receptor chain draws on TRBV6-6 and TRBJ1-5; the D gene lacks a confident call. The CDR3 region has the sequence CASSSVNSNQPQHF. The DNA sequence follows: TGTGCCAGCAGTTCAGTTAATAGCAATCAGCCCCAGCATTTT.